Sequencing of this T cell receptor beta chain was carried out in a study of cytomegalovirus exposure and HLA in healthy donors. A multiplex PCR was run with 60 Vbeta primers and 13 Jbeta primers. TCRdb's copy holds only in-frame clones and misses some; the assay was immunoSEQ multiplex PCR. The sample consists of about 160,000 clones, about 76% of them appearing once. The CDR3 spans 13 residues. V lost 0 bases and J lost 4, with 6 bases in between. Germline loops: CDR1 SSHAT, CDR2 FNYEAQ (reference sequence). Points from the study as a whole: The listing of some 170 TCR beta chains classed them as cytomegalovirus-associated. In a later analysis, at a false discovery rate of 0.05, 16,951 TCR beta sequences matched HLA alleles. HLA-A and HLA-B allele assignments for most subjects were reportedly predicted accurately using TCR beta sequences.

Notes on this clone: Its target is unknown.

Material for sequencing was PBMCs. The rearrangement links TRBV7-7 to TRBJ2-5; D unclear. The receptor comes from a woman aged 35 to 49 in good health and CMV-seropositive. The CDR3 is CASSLALPETQYF. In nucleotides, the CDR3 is TGTGCCAGCAGCTTAGCTCTACCAGAGACCCAGTACTTC.